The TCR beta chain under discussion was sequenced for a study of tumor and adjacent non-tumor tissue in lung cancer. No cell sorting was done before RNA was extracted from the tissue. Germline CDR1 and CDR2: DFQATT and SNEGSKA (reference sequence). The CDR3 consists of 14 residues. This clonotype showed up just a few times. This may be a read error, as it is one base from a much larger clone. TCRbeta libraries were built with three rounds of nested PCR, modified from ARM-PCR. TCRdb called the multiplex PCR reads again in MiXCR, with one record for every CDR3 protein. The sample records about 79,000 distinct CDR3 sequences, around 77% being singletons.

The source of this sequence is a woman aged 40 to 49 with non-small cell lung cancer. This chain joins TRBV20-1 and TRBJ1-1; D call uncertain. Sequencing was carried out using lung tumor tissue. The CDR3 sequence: CSARDIRTNTGAFF. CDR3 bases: TGCAGTGCTAGAGATATAAGGACTAACACTGGAGCTTTCTTT.